This TCR beta chain was captured by sequencing in a study of STAT5B mutations in CD4+ large granular lymphocyte leukemia. Study conclusions and caveats: Compared with healthy controls (2/35), patient top clones favored TRBV06 (8/27). Patient CD4-sorted repertoires looked more clonal than healthy CD4+ repertoires, even without putative leukemic clones. No patients shared main leukemic clonotypes, though around 25% appeared at low frequency elsewhere.

A word on this clone: No antigen is known for it.

Here immunoSEQ multiplex PCR was the method, and the copy in TCRdb shows in-frame clones only, minus some. The sample holds about 36,000 clones, about three quarters seen once. Healthy controls were blood donor buffy coats. With V trimmed by 6 bases and J by 4 bases, 7 bases remained unmatched. The germline V gene has CDR1 ENHRY and CDR2 SYGVKD. The CDR3 consists of 16 residues. Sequenced: CD4+ T cells from blood buffy coats. The chain employs TRBV10-3 and TRBJ1-3, with 12 bases lining up with TRBD1. This TCR was recovered from a human donor in good health. As DNA, the CDR3 is TGTGCCATCAGCCCGGGACAGGGGGCCTCGGGAAACACCATATATTTT. Protein sequence: CAISPGQGASGNTIYF.